Detailed here is one T cell receptor beta chain. There were only Caucasian adults among the donors, and all lived in Nashville, Tennessee. The data originate from a study of shared clonotypes between healthy human individuals. The V and J ends lost 6 bases and 12 bases, in that order; junction bases with no gene match: 10. This CDR3 has 13 amino acids. Per germline, CDR1 MNHEY and CDR2 SVGAGI. The authors split each subset's genomic DNA evenly across several immunoSEQ plates. TCRdb keeps only in-frame clones here, not all; method: immunoSEQ multiplex PCR. The sample shows 2,500,000 or so clones, roughly 93% of them seen only once.

Sample: naive CD4+ T cells from PBMCs. The subset here: CD45RA+ positively selected. The rearrangement uses TRBV6-5 and TRBJ2-1; 8 bases align to TRBD1. This sequence was found in a man in his late teens or twenties in good health. Some clones in this sample may be carry-over from other donors' samples. DNA of the CDR3: TGTGCCAGCAGCCCCGACAGGGGTAGGGTGCAGTTCTTC. It codes for CASSPDRGRVQFF.